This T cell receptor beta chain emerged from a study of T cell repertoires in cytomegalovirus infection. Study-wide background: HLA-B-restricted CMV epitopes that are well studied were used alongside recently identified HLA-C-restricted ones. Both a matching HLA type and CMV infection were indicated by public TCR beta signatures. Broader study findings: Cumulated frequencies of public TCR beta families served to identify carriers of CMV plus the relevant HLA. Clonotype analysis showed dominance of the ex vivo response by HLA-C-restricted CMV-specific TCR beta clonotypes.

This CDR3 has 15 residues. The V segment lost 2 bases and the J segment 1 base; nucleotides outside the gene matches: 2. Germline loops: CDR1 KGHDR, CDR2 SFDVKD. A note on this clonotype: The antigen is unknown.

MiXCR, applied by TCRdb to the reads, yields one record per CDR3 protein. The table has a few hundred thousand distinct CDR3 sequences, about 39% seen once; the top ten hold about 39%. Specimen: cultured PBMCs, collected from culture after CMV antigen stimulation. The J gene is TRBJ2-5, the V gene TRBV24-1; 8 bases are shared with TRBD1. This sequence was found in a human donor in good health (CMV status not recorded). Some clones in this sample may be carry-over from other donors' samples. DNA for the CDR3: TGTGCCACCAGTGATTCGACAGGGGCCCAAGAGACCCAGTACTTC. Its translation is CATSDSTGAQETQYF.